This T cell receptor (beta chain) stems from a study of cytomegalovirus exposure and HLA in healthy donors. Notes on the study in general: The listing of 150 to 200 TCR beta chains classed them as cytomegalovirus-associated.

This clone was counted a single time. What it binds is unknown. The sample holds other DNA sequences that translate to the same CDR3. It was with 60 Vbeta and 13 Jbeta primers that the PCR ran. Produced via immunoSEQ multiplex PCR; TCRdb's table is partial and in-frame only. The table records about 150,000 clones, 70% to 85% of them present only once. The clonotype originates from a male donor in good health and CMV-seronegative. The sample comprised PBMCs.

CDR3 in amino acids: CASSIGQGLNQPQHF. The CDR3 bases are TGTGCCAGTAGTATCGGGCAGGGCCTCAATCAGCCCCAGCATTTT. This chain connects TRBV19 to TRBJ1-5; perhaps TRBD1 as D (5 bases). The CDR3 has 15 amino acids. Per the germline V gene, CDR1 is LNHDA and CDR2 is SQIVND (reference sequence). V was shortened by 3 bases and J by 3 bases, with 12 bases between the two germline ends.